This TCR beta chain is from a study of T cells in Graves' hyperthyroidism and ophthalmopathy. Across the whole study: Peripheral blood was drawn at first diagnosis, prior to all treatment.

This clonotype was observed a few times. Its target is unknown. Uncontrolled infection, other autoimmune disease, pregnancy and lactation each barred patients from inclusion. Diagnoses rested on clinical symptoms, serum thyroxine and TRAb, thyroid ultrasound and orbital computed tomography. The CDR3 regions of TCR beta were amplified from RNA transcripts. RT-PCR in the first round (using the HTBI primer set) targeted the TCR CDR3. Each CDR3 protein gets one entry after TCRdb re-called the multiplex PCR reads with MiXCR. This table has some 490,000 distinct CDR3 sequences, about 20% appearing once. This CDR3 spans 13 amino acids. Trimming pared 5 bases from V and 8 bases from J, leaving 15 bases between. Germline assignment: CDR1 SGHVS and CDR2 FQNEAQ. Broader study findings: By a 13 V-J model, ophthalmopathy was set apart from stable hyperthyroidism.

The origin of this receptor is a woman aged 70 to 79 with Graves' ophthalmopathy. Sequenced material: blood. The rearrangement joins TRBV7-8 to TRBJ1-2, with a tentative D call TRBD1 (5 bases). Here the CDR3 DNA reads TGTGCCAGCAGCACTGGGACGGGCGGCGGCTACACCTTC. It yields the protein CASSTGTGGGYTF. The variable domain in full, with the rest retrieved from reference TRBV7-8 and TRBJ1-2, is GAGVSQSPRYKVAKRGQDVALRCDPISGHVSLFWYQQALGQGPEFLTYFQNEAQLDKSGLPSDRFFAERPEGSVSTLKIQRTQQEDSAVYLCASSTGTGGGYTFGSGTRLTVV.